Given below is one TCR beta chain in context. Its antigen remains unknown. This record comes from a study of T cell responses to AZD1222 COVID-19 vaccine. CDR3 length: 15 residues. Per the germline V gene, CDR1 is SGHRS and CDR2 is YFSETQ. V lost 1 base and J lost 8; bases outside the gene matches: 6. Whole-study results and caveats: Donors, mostly white British, included more females; clonal diversity was possibly underestimated.

Profiled with immunoSEQ multiplex PCR; TCRdb holds only in-frame clones, not every one. This sample carries under 200,000 clones, 94% of them seen once, and the ten largest clones take approximately 0.6%. The receptor was derived from an adult in good health. The rearrangement joins TRBV5-1 to TRBJ1-4; 9 bases match TRBD1. Here the sequenced sample was peripheral blood, taken on day 0 of AZD1222 vaccination. As DNA, the CDR3 is TGCGCCAGCAGCTTGTGGGCGGACAGGGGCGAAAAACTGTTTTTT. Its protein product is CASSLWADRGEKLFF.